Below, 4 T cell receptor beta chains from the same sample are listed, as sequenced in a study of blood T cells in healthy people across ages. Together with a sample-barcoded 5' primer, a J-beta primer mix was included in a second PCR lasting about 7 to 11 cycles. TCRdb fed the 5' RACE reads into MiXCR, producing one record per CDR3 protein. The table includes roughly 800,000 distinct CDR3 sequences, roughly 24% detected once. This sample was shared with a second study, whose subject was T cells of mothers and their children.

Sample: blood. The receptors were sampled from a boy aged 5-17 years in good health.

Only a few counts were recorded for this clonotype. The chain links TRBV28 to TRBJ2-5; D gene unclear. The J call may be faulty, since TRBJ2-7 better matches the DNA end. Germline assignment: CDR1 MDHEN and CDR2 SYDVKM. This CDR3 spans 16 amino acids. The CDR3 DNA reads TGTGCCAGCAGCCGGCCGGGTGTGGGGTACTCCTACGAGCAGTACTTC. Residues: CASSRPGVGYSYEQYF.

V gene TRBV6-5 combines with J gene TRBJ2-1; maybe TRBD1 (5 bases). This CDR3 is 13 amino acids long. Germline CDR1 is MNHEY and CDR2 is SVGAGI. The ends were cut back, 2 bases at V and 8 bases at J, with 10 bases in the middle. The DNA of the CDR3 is TGTGCCAGCAGTTACGCCAGGGTTTATGAGCAGTTCTTC. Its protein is CASSYARVYEQFF.

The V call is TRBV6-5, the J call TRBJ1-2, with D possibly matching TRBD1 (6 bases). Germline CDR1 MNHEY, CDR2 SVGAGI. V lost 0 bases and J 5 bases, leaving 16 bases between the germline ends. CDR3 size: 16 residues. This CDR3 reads CASSYSSGQRLYGYTF. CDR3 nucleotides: TGTGCCAGCAGTTACTCGTCTGGACAGAGATTATATGGCTACACCTTC.

CDR3 protein: CASSLKRDPRDSEKLFF. The CDR3 DNA sequence: TGCGCCAGCAGCTTGAAGAGGGACCCCCGCGATTCTGAAAAACTGTTTTTT. The gene calls are TRBV5-1 and TRBJ1-4, with a possible D match to TRBD1 (5 bases). V lost 1 base and J 7 bases, leaving 20 bases between the germline ends. The germline CDR1 and CDR2 sequences are SGHRS and YFSETQ. The CDR3 is 17 amino acids.